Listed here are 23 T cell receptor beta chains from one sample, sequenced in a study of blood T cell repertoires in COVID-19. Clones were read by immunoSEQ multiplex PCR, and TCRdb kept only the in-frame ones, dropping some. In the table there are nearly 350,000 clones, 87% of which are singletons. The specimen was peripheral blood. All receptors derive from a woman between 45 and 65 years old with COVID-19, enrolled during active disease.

CDR3 sequence (DNA): TGTGCCAGCAGGGATCTAGCGGGCAGCCAAGAGACCCAGTACTTC. This encodes CASRDLAGSQETQYF. The chain couples TRBV27 to TRBJ2-5; 8 positions agree with TRBD2. CDR1 MNHEY and CDR2 SMNVEV come from the germline V gene (reference sequence). This CDR3 has 15 amino acids. Trimming at V came to 6 bases and at J to 1 base, leaving 7 bases not matched to a gene.

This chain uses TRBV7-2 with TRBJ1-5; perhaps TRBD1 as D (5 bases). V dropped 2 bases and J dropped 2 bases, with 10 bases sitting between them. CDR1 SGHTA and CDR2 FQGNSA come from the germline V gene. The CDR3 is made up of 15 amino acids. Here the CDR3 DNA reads TGTGCCAGCAGCTTAACCGGGGGAGGCAATCAGCCCCAGCATTTT. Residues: CASSLTGGGNQPQHF.

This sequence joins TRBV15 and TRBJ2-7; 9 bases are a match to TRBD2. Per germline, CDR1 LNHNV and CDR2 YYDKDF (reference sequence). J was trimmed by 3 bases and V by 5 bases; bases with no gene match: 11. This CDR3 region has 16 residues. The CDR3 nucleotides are TGTGCCACCAGCGTATTGGGGTCTAGCGGGAACTACGAGCAGTACTTC. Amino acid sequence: CATSVLGSSGNYEQYF.

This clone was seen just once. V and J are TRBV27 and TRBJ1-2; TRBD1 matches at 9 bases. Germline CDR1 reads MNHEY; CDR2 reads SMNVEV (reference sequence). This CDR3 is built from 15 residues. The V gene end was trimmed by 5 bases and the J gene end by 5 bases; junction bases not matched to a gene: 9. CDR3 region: CASSPGTGTTYGYTF. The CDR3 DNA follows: TGTGCCAGCAGTCCCGGGACAGGGACCACGTATGGCTACACCTTC.

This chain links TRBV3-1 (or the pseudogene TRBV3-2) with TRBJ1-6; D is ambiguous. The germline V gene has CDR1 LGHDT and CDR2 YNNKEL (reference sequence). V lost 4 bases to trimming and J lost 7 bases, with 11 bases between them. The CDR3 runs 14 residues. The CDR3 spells CASSLSTDNSPLHF. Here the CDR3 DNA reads TGTGCCAGCAGCCTTTCAACAGACAATTCACCCCTCCACTTT.

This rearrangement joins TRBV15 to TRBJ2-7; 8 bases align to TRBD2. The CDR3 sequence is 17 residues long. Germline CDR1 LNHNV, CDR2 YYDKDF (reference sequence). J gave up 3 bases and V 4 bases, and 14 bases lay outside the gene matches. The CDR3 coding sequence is TGTGCCACCAGCAAAACCGCGGGGGGAAGCCTCGGCTACGAGCAGTACTTC. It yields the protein CATSKTAGGSLGYEQYF. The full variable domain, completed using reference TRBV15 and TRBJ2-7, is DAMVIQNPRYQVTQFGKPVTLSCSQTLNHNVMYWYQQKSSQAPKLLFHYYDKDFNNEADTPDNFQSRRPNTSFCFLDIRSPGLGDTAMYLCATSKTAGGSLGYEQYFGPGTRLTVT.

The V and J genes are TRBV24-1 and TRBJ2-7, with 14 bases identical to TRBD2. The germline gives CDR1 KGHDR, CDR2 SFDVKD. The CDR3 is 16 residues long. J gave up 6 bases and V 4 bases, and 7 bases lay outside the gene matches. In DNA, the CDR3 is TGTGCCACCAGTGACGGACTAGCGGGAGGCCGTGGCGAGCAGTACTTC. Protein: CATSDGLAGGRGEQYF.

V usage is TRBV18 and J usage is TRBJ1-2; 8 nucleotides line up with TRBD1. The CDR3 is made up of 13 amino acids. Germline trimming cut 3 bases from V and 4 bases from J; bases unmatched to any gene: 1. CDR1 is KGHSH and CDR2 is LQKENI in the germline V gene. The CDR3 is CASSPDRAYGYTF. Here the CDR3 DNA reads TGTGCCAGCTCACCGGACAGGGCCTATGGCTACACCTTC.

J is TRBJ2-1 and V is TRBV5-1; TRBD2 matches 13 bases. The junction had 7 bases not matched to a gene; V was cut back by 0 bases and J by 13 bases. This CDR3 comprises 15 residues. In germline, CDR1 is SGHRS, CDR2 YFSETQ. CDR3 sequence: CASSLASWTSGSQFF. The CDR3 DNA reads TGCGCCAGCAGCTTGGCCAGTTGGACTAGCGGGAGTCAGTTCTTC.

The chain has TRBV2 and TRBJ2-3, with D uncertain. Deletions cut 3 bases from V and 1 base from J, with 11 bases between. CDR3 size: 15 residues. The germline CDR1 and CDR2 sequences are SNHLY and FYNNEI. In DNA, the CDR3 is TGTGCCAGCAGTGACAAGCACTCACGCACAGATACGCAGTATTTT. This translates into CASSDKHSRTDTQYF.

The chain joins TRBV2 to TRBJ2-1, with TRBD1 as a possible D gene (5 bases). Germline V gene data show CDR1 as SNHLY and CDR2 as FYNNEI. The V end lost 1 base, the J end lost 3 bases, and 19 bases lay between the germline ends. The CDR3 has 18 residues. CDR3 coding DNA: TGTGCCAGCAGTGAAGTCGAAGGGGCCCTACAGAACTACAATGAGCAGTTCTTC. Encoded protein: CASSEVEGALQNYNEQFF.

The CDR3 loop reads CASSARTGSSYEQYF. For the CDR3, the DNA is TGTGCCAGCAGCGCCCGGACAGGGAGCTCCTACGAGCAGTACTTC. The chain carries TRBV5-4 and TRBJ2-7; 8 bases fit TRBD1. Germline-derived CDR1 and CDR2 are SGHNT and YYREEE (reference sequence). The CDR3 is made up of 15 amino acids. V was clipped by 4 bases and J by 0 bases; unmatched bases: 6.

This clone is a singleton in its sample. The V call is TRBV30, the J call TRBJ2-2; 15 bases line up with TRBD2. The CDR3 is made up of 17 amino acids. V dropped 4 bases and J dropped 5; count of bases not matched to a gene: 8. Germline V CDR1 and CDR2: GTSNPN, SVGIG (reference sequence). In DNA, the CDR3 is TGTGCCTGGACCACACCGGGACTAGCGGGAGGTACCGGGGAGCTGTTTTTT. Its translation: CAWTTPGLAGGTGELFF.

The CDR3 DNA reads TGTGCCAGCAGTGCTAGCGGGTACTCCTACAATGAGCAGTTCTTC. It is translated as CASSASGYSYNEQFF. The V and J genes are TRBV2 and TRBJ2-1; 8 nucleotides align to TRBD2. From germline, CDR1 is SNHLY and CDR2 FYNNEI. This CDR3 contains 15 residues. Trimming cost V 4 bases and J 0 bases; bases outside gene matches: 2.

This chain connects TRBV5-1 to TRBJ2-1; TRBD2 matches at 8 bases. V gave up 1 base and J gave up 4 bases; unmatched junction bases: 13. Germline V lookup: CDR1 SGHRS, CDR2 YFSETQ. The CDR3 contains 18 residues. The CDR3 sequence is CASSLNTYREGRYNEQFF. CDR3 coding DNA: TGCGCCAGCAGCTTGAATACGTATCGGGAGGGCCGATACAATGAGCAGTTCTTC.

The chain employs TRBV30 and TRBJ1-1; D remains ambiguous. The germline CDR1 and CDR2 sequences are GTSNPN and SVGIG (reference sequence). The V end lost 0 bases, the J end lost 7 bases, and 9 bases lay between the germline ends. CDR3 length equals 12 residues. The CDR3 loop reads CAWSVPPGEAFF. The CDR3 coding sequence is TGTGCCTGGAGTGTCCCGCCGGGTGAAGCTTTCTTT. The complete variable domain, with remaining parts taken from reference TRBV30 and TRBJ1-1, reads SQTIHQWPATLVQPVGSPLSLECTVEGTSNPNLYWYRQAAGRGLQLLFYSVGIGQISSEVPQNLSASRPQDRQFILSSKKLLLSDSGFYLCAWSVPPGEAFFGQGTRLTVV.

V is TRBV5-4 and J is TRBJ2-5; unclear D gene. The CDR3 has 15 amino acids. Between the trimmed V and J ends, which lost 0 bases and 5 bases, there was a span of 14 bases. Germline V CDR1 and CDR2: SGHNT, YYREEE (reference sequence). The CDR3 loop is CASSLGRITGETQYF. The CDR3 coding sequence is TGTGCCAGCAGCTTGGGACGGATAACCGGGGAGACCCAGTACTTC.

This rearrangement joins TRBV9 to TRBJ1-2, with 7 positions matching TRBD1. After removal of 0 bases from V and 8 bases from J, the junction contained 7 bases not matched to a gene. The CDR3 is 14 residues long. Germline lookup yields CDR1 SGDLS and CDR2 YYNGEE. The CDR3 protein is CASSVADRNEGYTF. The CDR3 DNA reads TGTGCCAGCAGCGTAGCGGACAGGAACGAGGGCTACACCTTC.

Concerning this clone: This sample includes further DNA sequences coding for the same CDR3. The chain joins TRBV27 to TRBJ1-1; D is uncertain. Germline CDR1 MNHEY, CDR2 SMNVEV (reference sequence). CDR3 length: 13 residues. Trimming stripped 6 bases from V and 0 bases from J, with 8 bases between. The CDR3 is CASSPTVNTEAFF. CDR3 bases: TGTGCCAGCAGCCCCACGGTGAACACTGAAGCTTTCTTT.

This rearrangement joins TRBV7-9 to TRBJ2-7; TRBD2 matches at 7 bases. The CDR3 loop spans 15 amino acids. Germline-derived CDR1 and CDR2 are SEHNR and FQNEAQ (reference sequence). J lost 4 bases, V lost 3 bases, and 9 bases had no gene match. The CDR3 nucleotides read TGTGCCAGCAGCTTTGACCGGGACTATCGATACGAGCAGTACTTC. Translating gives CASSFDRDYRYEQYF.

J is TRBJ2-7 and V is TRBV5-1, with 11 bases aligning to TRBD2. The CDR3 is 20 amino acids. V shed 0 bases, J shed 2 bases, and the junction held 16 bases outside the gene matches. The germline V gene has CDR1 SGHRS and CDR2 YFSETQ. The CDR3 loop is CASSLGTGSTSGSPPYEQYF. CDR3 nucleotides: TGCGCCAGCAGCTTGGGGACTGGTAGCACTAGCGGGAGTCCCCCCTACGAGCAGTACTTC.

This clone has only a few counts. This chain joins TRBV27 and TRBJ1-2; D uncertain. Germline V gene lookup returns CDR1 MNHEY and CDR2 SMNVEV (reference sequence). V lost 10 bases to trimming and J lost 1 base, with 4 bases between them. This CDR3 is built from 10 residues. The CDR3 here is CATYNYGYTF. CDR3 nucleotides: TGTGCCACCTATAACTATGGCTACACCTTC.

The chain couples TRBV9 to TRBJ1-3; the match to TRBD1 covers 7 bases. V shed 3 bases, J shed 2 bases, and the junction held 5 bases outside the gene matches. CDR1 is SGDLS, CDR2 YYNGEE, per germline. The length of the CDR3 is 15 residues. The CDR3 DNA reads TGTGCCAGCAGCGACAGGGGCTCAACTGGAAACACCATATATTTT. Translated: CASSDRGSTGNTIYF.